A single sample is the source of the 25 T cell receptor beta chains below, sequenced in a study of blood T cell repertoires in COVID-19. TCRdb's copy holds only in-frame clones and misses some; the assay was immunoSEQ multiplex PCR. The data show under 55,000 clones, 87% seen once. The specimen sequenced was peripheral blood. The receptors derive from a woman of 80 years or more with COVID-19, enrolled during active disease.

The CDR3 DNA follows: TGTGCCAGCAGCTTGGTGGCGGGAGTAGCGAATGAGCAGTTCTTC. It translates to CASSLVAGVANEQFF. The rearrangement joins TRBV5-8 to TRBJ2-1; 7 nucleotides align to TRBD2. V lost 0 bases and J lost 7; bases outside the gene matches: 7. The CDR3 is 15 amino acids. CDR1 is SGHTS, CDR2 YDEGEE, per germline.

This sequence joins TRBV9 and TRBJ2-1; 10 positions agree with TRBD2. The CDR3 length is 15 residues. Looked up from germline, CDR1 is SGDLS and CDR2 is YYNGEE. The junction had 5 bases not matched to a gene; V was cut back by 0 bases and J by 8 bases. CDR3 in DNA: TGTGCCAGCAGCGTAGGGCTAGCGGGGGCGCATGAGCAGTTCTTC. Translation: CASSVGLAGAHEQFF.

The rearrangement links TRBV28 to TRBJ1-2, with 8 positions matching TRBD1. CDR3 length: 16 residues. Germline V gene sequence: CDR1 MDHEN, CDR2 SYDVKM. Trimming removed 4 bases from V and 3 bases from J; junction bases left unmatched: 10. CDR3 amino acids: CASSSPGQGFHYGYTF. The CDR3 nucleotides read TGTGCCAGCAGTTCCCCTGGACAGGGTTTCCACTATGGCTACACCTTC.

V usage is TRBV9 and J usage is TRBJ2-5, with D perhaps matching TRBD2 (7 bases). V lost 0 bases and J lost 4, with 19 bases in between. The CDR3 is 17 residues long. Per the germline V gene, CDR1 is SGDLS and CDR2 is YYNGEE. DNA for the CDR3: TGTGCCAGCAGCGTAGGCCGGGGGGCGGGAGTGAGAGAGACCCAGTACTTC. Translation gives CASSVGRGAGVRETQYF.

This clone has a single count. The chain uses TRBV29-1 and TRBJ2-7; 11 bases agree with TRBD2. Germline V gene data show CDR1 as SQVTM and CDR2 as ANQGSEA. The CDR3 covers 14 residues. V was pared by 2 bases and J by 5 bases, with 5 bases of the junction left unmatched. The CDR3 protein is CSVETASGRHEQYF. In DNA form, the CDR3 reads TGCAGCGTTGAAACGGCTAGCGGGAGGCACGAGCAGTACTTC.

In nucleotides, the CDR3 is TGTGCCAGCTCACCTAAACAGGGGGCGGGCACAGATACGCAGTATTTT. It codes for CASSPKQGAGTDTQYF. V gene TRBV18 combines with J gene TRBJ2-3; TRBD1 matches at 9 bases. After removal of 3 bases from V and 1 base from J, the junction contained 5 bases not matched to a gene. Germline loops: CDR1 KGHSH, CDR2 LQKENI. This CDR3 is built from 16 residues. Combining the CDR3 with reference TRBV18 and TRBJ2-3 gives the whole variable domain NAGVMQNPRHLVRRRGQEARLRCSPMKGHSHVYWYRQLPEEGLKFMVYLQKENIIDESGMPKERFSAEFPKEGPSILRIQQVVRGDSAAYFCASSPKQGAGTDTQYFGPGTRLTVL.

This sequence joins TRBV10-3 and TRBJ2-1; 16 nucleotides agree with TRBD2. V shed 4 bases and J 8 bases; nucleotides not matched to a gene: 5. Germline CDR1 reads ENHRY; CDR2 reads SYGVKD. CDR3 length: 16 amino acids. In nucleotides, the CDR3 is TGTGCCATCAGTGGCGGGGGACTAGCGGGAGGGGATGAGCAGTTCTTC. Translating it yields CAISGGGLAGGDEQFF.

The rearrangement links TRBV2 to TRBJ2-1, with a weak D call TRBD2 (6 bases). CDR1 is SNHLY and CDR2 is FYNNEI in the germline V gene. The CDR3 extends over 15 amino acids. V was shortened by 7 bases and J by 0 bases, with 13 bases between the two germline ends. The CDR3 sequence is CASMGDFSSYNEQFF. The CDR3 DNA is TGTGCCAGCATGGGGGACTTTAGCTCCTACAATGAGCAGTTCTTC.

This chain uses TRBV13 with TRBJ2-7; the match to TRBD1 covers 7 bases. Germline V gene data show CDR1 as PRHDT and CDR2 as FYEKMQ (reference sequence). The V and J ends lost 5 bases and 7 bases, in that order; junction bases with no gene match: 11. The CDR3 loop spans 14 amino acids. The chain's CDR3 is CASSPGTANREQYF. The CDR3 nucleotides are TGTGCCAGCAGCCCCGGGACAGCGAACAGGGAGCAGTACTTC.

The chain has TRBV6-1 and TRBJ1-5; TRBD1 is a possible D gene (5 bases). The CDR3 runs 16 residues. The V gene lost 4 bases and the J gene lost 2 bases, with 15 bases spanning the gap. From germline, CDR1 is MNHNS and CDR2 SASEGT. In nucleotides, the CDR3 is TGTGCCAGCAGTGGCCGTGGGGCTAGGGGCAATCAGCCCCAGCATTTT. This gives the protein CASSGRGARGNQPQHF.

This clone was counted once. The chain is built from TRBV12-3 or TRBV12-4 and TRBJ1-2; TRBD1 agrees at 8 bases. J gave up 1 base and V 9 bases, and 4 bases lay outside the gene matches. This CDR3 is built from 13 residues. DNA of the CDR3: TGTGCCAGTAGGACAGGGAATAACTATGGCTACACCTTC. It specifies CASRTGNNYGYTF.

This clone was seen a few times. CDR3 protein: CASSPRGTGVTEAFF. In DNA form, the CDR3 reads TGTGCCAGCAGTCCCCGCGGGACAGGGGTCACTGAAGCTTTCTTT. The chain combines TRBV28 with TRBJ1-1, with 10 bases matching TRBD1. Looked up from germline, CDR1 is MDHEN and CDR2 is SYDVKM. The CDR3 loop spans 15 amino acids. V trimming: 5 bases; J trimming: 4 bases; junction bases outside the gene matches: 7.

J is TRBJ2-2 and V is TRBV5-4, with no clear D. Trimming pared 3 bases from V and 7 bases from J, leaving 7 bases between. Per the germline V gene, CDR1 is SGHNT and CDR2 is YYREEE (reference sequence). CDR3 length: 12 residues. CDR3 region: CASSSPLGELFF. CDR3 DNA: TGTGCCAGCAGCTCCCCTCTCGGGGAGCTGTTTTTT.

Here the CDR3 DNA reads TGCAGCGTTGAAGTAGTCGGGAGAAGGGAGCAGTTCTTC. This translates into CSVEVVGRREQFF. The rearrangement links TRBV29-1 to TRBJ2-1; a weak D match, TRBD2 (6 bases). The CDR3 has 13 residues. The germline V and J ends were trimmed by 1 base and 10 bases, with 14 bases remaining between them. CDR1 SQVTM and CDR2 ANQGSEA come from the germline V gene.

As to this clone: The germline gene is not matched at one end of the junction; a read error may be the cause. V gene TRBV7-7 combines with J gene TRBJ2-2; TRBD2 matches at 7 bases. This CDR3 has 14 amino acids. The germline gives CDR1 SSHAT, CDR2 FNYEAQ (reference sequence). CDR3 coding DNA: TGTGCTAGCAGCGCCCCGGGAGGTGACGGGGAGCTGTTTTTT. It codes for CASSAPGGDGELFF.

The chain has TRBV14 and TRBJ1-4; perhaps TRBD1 as D (6 bases). V lost 4 bases and J 12 bases, leaving 18 bases between the germline ends. This CDR3 spans 14 amino acids. Germline-derived CDR1 and CDR2 are SGHDN and FVKESK. The CDR3 DNA follows: TGTGCCAGCAGCCGACAGGCAAATCTCGGGGAACTGTTTTTT. It yields the protein CASSRQANLGELFF.

The rearrangement uses TRBV5-1 and TRBJ2-7, with 7 bases that match TRBD1. This CDR3 spans 14 amino acids. The V gene end was trimmed by 3 bases and the J gene end by 4 bases; junction bases not matched to a gene: 7. CDR1 SGHRS and CDR2 YFSETQ come from the germline V gene. This CDR3 reads CASSWGTEKYEQYF. CDR3 coding DNA: TGCGCCAGCAGCTGGGGGACAGAGAAATACGAGCAGTACTTC.

The chain employs TRBV5-6 and TRBJ2-7; D not certain. Looked up from germline, CDR1 is SGHDT and CDR2 is YYEEEE. CDR3 length: 15 residues. V shed 3 bases and J shed 2 bases, with 15 bases lying between them. Here the CDR3 reads CASSYKLQSAYEQYF. The CDR3 region has the DNA TGTGCCAGCAGCTATAAGCTACAGTCGGCCTACGAGCAGTACTTC.

The rearrangement joins TRBV7-3 to TRBJ2-7; D unclear. CDR3 size: 12 residues. V lost 4 bases, J lost 7 bases, and 11 bases lay in between. Germline V CDR1 and CDR2: SGHTA, FQGTGA. Written as DNA, the CDR3 is TGTGCCAGCAGCTCGAACCTCGGGGAGCAGTACTTC. Translating gives CASSSNLGEQYF.

The chain uses TRBV27 and TRBJ1-6; perhaps TRBD1 as D (6 bases). Trimming took 3 bases from V and 8 from J, leaving 11 bases between them. Looked up from germline, CDR1 is MNHEY and CDR2 is SMNVEV (reference sequence). The CDR3 contains 14 residues. The CDR3 coding sequence is TGTGCCAGCAGTTTCGGGGGGCTGTATTCACCCCTCCACTTT. Its protein product is CASSFGGLYSPLHF.

This clone was detected once. This chain links TRBV6-6 with TRBJ2-1, with 8 bases fitting TRBD2. From germline, CDR1 is MNHNY and CDR2 SVGAGI (reference sequence). V lost 11 bases and J lost 2; bases outside the gene matches: 11. There are 15 residues in the CDR3. The CDR3 region has the DNA TGTGCCGTCCAGCCGGGGACTAGTGCCTACAATGAGCAGTTCTTC. It yields the protein CAVQPGTSAYNEQFF.

J is TRBJ2-3 and V is TRBV30; no definite D call. The CDR3 contains 12 residues. Trimming pared 2 bases from V and 1 base from J, leaving 4 bases between. Per germline, CDR1 GTSNPN and CDR2 SVGIG (reference sequence). CDR3 bases: TGTGCCTGGAGTACGGGCACAGATACGCAGTATTTT. This sequence encodes CAWSTGTDTQYF. The full variable domain, with the rest looked up from reference TRBV30 and TRBJ2-3, is SQTIHQWPATLVQPVGSPLSLECTVEGTSNPNLYWYRQAAGRGLQLLFYSVGIGQISSEVPQNLSASRPQDRQFILSSKKLLLSDSGFYLCAWSTGTDTQYFGPGTRLTVL.

The chain links TRBV6-1 to TRBJ2-3; 9 nucleotides align to TRBD2. In germline, CDR1 is MNHNS, CDR2 SASEGT. This CDR3 has 19 amino acids. J lost 7 bases, V lost 8 bases, and 25 bases had no gene match. CDR3 region: CASGASVNLRGGRAHTQYF. DNA for the CDR3: TGTGCCAGCGGTGCCAGCGTAAATTTGCGCGGCGGGAGGGCGCATACGCAGTATTTT.

DNA of the CDR3: TGTGCCACCAGCGGGGGCTCTAGCGGGAGGGCGCAAGAGCAGTACTTC. Encoded protein: CATSGGSSGRAQEQYF. The V and J genes are TRBV15 and TRBJ2-7; 12 bases are shared with TRBD2. Trimming at V came to 5 bases and at J to 7 bases, leaving 12 bases not matched to a gene. The CDR3 totals 16 residues. CDR1 and CDR2 (germline): LNHNV, YYDKDF (reference sequence).

The chain is built from TRBV10-1 and TRBJ1-1; D gene unclear. The CDR3 runs 15 residues. The V gene's germline CDR1 is WNHNN and CDR2 SYGVQD (reference sequence). V lost 0 bases, J lost 7 bases, and 15 bases lay in between. The CDR3 reads CASSESDAGWGEAFF. CDR3 DNA sequence: TGCGCCAGCAGTGAGTCAGACGCGGGGTGGGGTGAAGCTTTCTTT.